In its sample, the clone carrying this T cell receptor (beta chain) was seen once. TCR beta VDJ and CDR3 profiles were obtained from a genomic DNA template. TCRdb re-called the reads through MiXCR, storing one row per CDR3 protein. The sample includes about 160,000 distinct CDR3 sequences, roughly 50% of them seen just once. Trimming stripped 0 bases from V and 1 base from J, with 8 bases between. CDR3 length equals 15 residues. The V gene's germline CDR1 is SGHAT and CDR2 FQDESV (reference sequence). The sample comes from a study of CD8+CD57+ T cells in acquired aplastic anemia. Study as a whole: An average of around 3.5 ug of DNA was obtained from sorted CD4+ and CD8+ cells.

Selection for sequencing was limited to patients who had shown CD8+CD57+ cell expansion by flow cytometry. The chain employs TRBV11-1 and TRBJ2-3; no definite D call. This clonotype originated in a human donor with aplastic anemia. The sample comprised sorted CD4+, CD8+, or CD8+CD57+ T cells (not recorded which) from PBMCs. CDR3 in DNA: TGTGCCAGCAGCTTAGCACTTACTCGCACAGATACGCAGTATTTT. Translation: CASSLALTRTDTQYF.